This T cell receptor beta chain was identified during a study of response to subunit inactivated influenza vaccine. Each CDR3 protein gets one entry after TCRdb re-called the RT-PCR reads with MiXCR. The sample shows around 650,000 distinct CDR3 sequences, around a sixth of them seen only once. The CDR3 loop spans 16 amino acids. Germline CDR1 and CDR2: SNHLY and FYNNEI. The V and J ends lost 1 base and 4 bases respectively, with 14 bases between them. This receptor was obtained from a man aged 45 to 65 who received an inactivated influenza vaccine. The sample in question was PBMCs from blood, obtained approximately 12 days after vaccination. The rearrangement uses TRBV2 and TRBJ2-1; D is possibly TRBD1 (6 bases). The CDR3 DNA is TGTGCCAGCAGTGAAGGCGGACAGAAGCCATACAATGAGCAGTTCTTC. Translating it yields CASSEGGQKPYNEQFF.